The 11 T cell receptor beta chains below come from one sample, sequenced in a study of T cell responses to AZD1222 COVID-19 vaccine. Sequencing was performed with immunoSEQ multiplex PCR; in TCRdb, only in-frame clones are kept and a portion is missing. Of 120,000 or so clones listed, around 89% are singletons. Specimen: peripheral blood, collected 28 days after the second AZD1222 dose. These TCRs come from an adult who received the AZD1222 COVID-19 vaccine.

The chain is built from TRBV5-4 and TRBJ1-6; tentative D call: TRBD1 (5 bases). Looked up from germline, CDR1 is SGHNT and CDR2 is YYREEE (reference sequence). This CDR3 has 15 amino acids. V shed 4 bases and J shed 7 bases, with 15 bases lying between them. The CDR3 spells CASSLARGRNSPLHF. CDR3 DNA: TGTGCCAGCAGCCTCGCGAGGGGACGGAATTCACCCCTCCACTTT.

The chain is built from TRBV12-5 and TRBJ2-7, with D uncertain. The CDR3 is made up of 13 amino acids. Germline V gene lookup returns CDR1 LGHNT and CDR2 FRNRAP. Trimming shortened V by 5 bases and J by 3 bases, and 11 bases separated the two germline ends. The CDR3 nucleotides are TGTGCTAGTGGTCGGGTAGGTGTCTACGAGCAGTACTTC. Translation gives CASGRVGVYEQYF.

The chain has TRBV6-4 and TRBJ1-2, with D perhaps matching TRBD1 (6 bases). Trimming left V 2 bases short and J 7 bases short, with 11 bases between. Germline CDR1 is MRHNA and CDR2 is SNTAGT. This CDR3 has 13 amino acids. Here the CDR3 DNA reads TGTGCCAGCAGTGACATACAGGGAAGTGGCTACACCTTC. Its protein product is CASSDIQGSGYTF.

This clone was found once. This chain uses TRBV6-2 or TRBV6-3 with TRBJ2-1; a possible D gene is TRBD2 (6 bases). Germline CDR1 reads MNHEY; CDR2 reads SVGEGT. The CDR3 is 14 amino acids. V shed 6 bases and J shed 6 bases, with 15 bases lying between them. Written as DNA, the CDR3 is TGTGCCAGCAGGTACCGCGGGGTTGGCAATGAGCAGTTCTTC. Translating gives CASRYRGVGNEQFF.

CDR3 sequence: CASSPDRGSGSLHF. The CDR3 DNA is TGTGCCAGCTCACCCGACAGGGGGAGCGGTTCCCTCCACTTT. The chain couples TRBV18 to TRBJ1-6, with 9 nucleotides matching TRBD1. The CDR3 spans 14 residues. Trimming at V came to 3 bases and at J to 14 bases, leaving 8 bases not matched to a gene. Germline V gene lookup returns CDR1 KGHSH and CDR2 LQKENI.

The V and J genes are TRBV14 and TRBJ1-5, with D uncertain. Germline V gene lookup returns CDR1 SGHDN and CDR2 FVKESK. Trimming shortened V by 1 base and J by 6 bases, and 4 bases separated the two germline ends. CDR3 size: 12 residues. In DNA form, the CDR3 reads TGTGCCAGCAGCCAAGCCAGTCAGCCCCAGCATTTT. This translates into CASSQASQPQHF.

The chain links TRBV9 to TRBJ1-2, with a weak D call TRBD1 (5 bases). The CDR3 extends over 15 amino acids. Germline V gene sequence: CDR1 SGDLS, CDR2 YYNGEE. V lost 4 bases and J 1 base, leaving 14 bases between the germline ends. CDR3 nucleotide sequence: TGTGCCAGCAGCATTACAGGCAGTTTTAACTATGGCTACACCTTC. Protein product: CASSITGSFNYGYTF.

V is TRBV11-3 and J is TRBJ2-7; D ambiguous. The CDR3 consists of 16 residues. Per the germline V gene, CDR1 is SGHNT and CDR2 is YENEEA. V was pared by 2 bases and J by 3 bases, with 17 bases between. CDR3 bases: TGTGCCAGCAGCTTAACGGTTCTGTCATCTGGCTACGAGCAGTACTTC. This encodes CASSLTVLSSGYEQYF.

The chain is built from TRBV21-1 and TRBJ1-6; the table's D call TRBD1 went unverified against the DNA. TRBV21-1 is a documented pseudogene. The CDR3 sequence is 17 residues long. The CDR3 region is CASTRNDRAVGNSPLHF. CDR3 DNA: TGTGCCAGCACCAGGAACGACAGGGCCGTCGGGAATTCACCCCTCCACTTT.

This clone occurred a few times. The chain recombines TRBV4-1 with TRBJ2-7; D is undetermined. The CDR3 is made up of 11 amino acids. The V end lost 2 bases, the J end lost 5 bases, and 4 bases lay between the germline ends. Germline V lookup: CDR1 MGHRA, CDR2 YSYEKL. The CDR3 DNA is TGCGCCAGCAGCCAATGGAACGAGCAGTACTTC. Its translation: CASSQWNEQYF.

The chain recombines TRBV11-2 with TRBJ1-5; D call uncertain. Per the germline V gene, CDR1 is SGHAT and CDR2 is FQNNGV. The CDR3 length is 13 residues. Trimming removed 4 bases from V and 2 bases from J, with 6 bases in between. In DNA, the CDR3 is TGTGCCAGCAGCTACTACGGCAATCAGCCCCAGCATTTT. Translating it yields CASSYYGNQPQHF.